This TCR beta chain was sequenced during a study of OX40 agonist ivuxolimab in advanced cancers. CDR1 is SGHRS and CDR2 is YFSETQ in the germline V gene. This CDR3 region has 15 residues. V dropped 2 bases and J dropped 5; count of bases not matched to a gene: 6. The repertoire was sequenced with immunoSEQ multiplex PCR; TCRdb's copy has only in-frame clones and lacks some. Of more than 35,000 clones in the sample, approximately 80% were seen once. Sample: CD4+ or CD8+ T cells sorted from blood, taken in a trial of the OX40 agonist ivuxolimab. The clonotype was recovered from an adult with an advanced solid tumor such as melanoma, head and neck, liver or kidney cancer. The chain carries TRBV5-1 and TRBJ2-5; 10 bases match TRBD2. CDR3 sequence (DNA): TGCGCCAGCAGCTTTCAGGGACTAGCGTCTGAGACCCAGTACTTC. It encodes CASSFQGLASETQYF.